The rows below give T cell receptor beta chains drawn from one sample of a study of blood T cell repertoires in COVID-19. Clones were sequenced by immunoSEQ multiplex PCR, and TCRdb holds only the in-frame ones, with some missing. The data show 150,000 to 200,000 clones, roughly 90% seen once. The sample taken for sequencing was peripheral blood. The source is a man aged 18 to 30 with COVID-19, enrolled during active disease. Both conserved end residues are part of each CDR3. A D gene is named only where the DNA matches it firmly. A clone size is listed for some rows: how often the clone was seen (once, few, many), or a class if it is expanded.

V	J	size	D	DNA	CDR3
TRBV11-1	TRBJ2-2	.	.	TGTGCCAGCAGCTATGGTGCGGGGAACACCGGGGAGCTGTTTTTT	CASSYGAGNTGELFF
TRBV13	TRBJ1-4	.	TRBD1	TGTGCCAGCAGCTGGACAGGGGCTAATGAAAAACTGCTTTTT	CASSWTGANEKLLF
TRBV5-6	TRBJ2-1	.	TRBD2	TGTGCCAGCAGCTTGGGACTAGCGGGAGTTAGGGAGCAGTTCTTC	CASSLGLAGVREQFF
TRBV10-2	TRBJ2-2	once	TRBD2	TGCGCCAGCAGTGTCGCTAGCGGGAGTCCCGGGGAGCTGTTTTTT	CASSVASGSPGELFF
TRBV5-6	TRBJ2-2	.	.	TGTGCCAGCAGCTTCTCTTCCGGGGAGCTGTTTTTT	CASSFSSGELFF
TRBV21-1	TRBJ1-3	.	.	TGTGCCAGCAGCAAAGACGGCAGGGTGGAGGGAAACACCATATATTTT	CASSKDGRVEGNTIYF
TRBV23-1	TRBJ1-6	.	TRBD1	TGCGCCAGCAGAACTCTTACCGGGACAGCTCTCTCACCCCTCCACTTT	CASRTLTGTALSPLHF
TRBV7-2	TRBJ2-1	.	TRBD2	TGTGCCAGCAGCGGGGCTAGCGGGCTTCGAGAGCAGTTCTTC	CASSGASGLREQFF
TRBV20-1	TRBJ1-5	.	TRBD1	TGCAGTGCCAGTAGGACAGGGGCTAGCAATCAGCCCCAGCATTTT	CSASRTGASNQPQHF
TRBV5-1	TRBJ2-1	once	TRBD2	TGCGCCAGCAGTGTAGCGGGAGGCTATGAGCAGTTCTTC	CASSVAGGYEQFF